This T cell receptor beta chain was documented in a study of response to subunit inactivated influenza vaccine. Overall study findings and caveats: After each seasonal influenza vaccination, few new T cells are recruited, the authors suggested.

In regard to this clonotype: Antigen specificity is unknown.

Looked up from germline, CDR1 is GTSNPN and CDR2 is SVGIG (reference sequence). This CDR3 has 13 amino acids. Trimming left V 5 bases short and J 1 base short, with 9 bases between. TCRdb used MiXCR to reprocess the RT-PCR reads, holding one entry per CDR3 protein. The top ten hold approximately 10% of the sample, which has hundreds of thousands of distinct CDR3 sequences, 15% to 18% seen once. The sequenced sample was PBMCs from blood, obtained 11 to 12 days after vaccination. The source of this sequence is a man over 45 who received an inactivated influenza vaccine. The V and J genes are TRBV30 and TRBJ2-4, with D possibly being TRBD1 (5 bases). This chain's CDR3 is CAWHGAAKNIQYF. CDR3 DNA: TGTGCCTGGCATGGGGCCGCCAAAAACATTCAGTACTTC. Complete variable domain (other parts from reference TRBV30 and TRBJ2-4): SQTIHQWPATLVQPVGSPLSLECTVEGTSNPNLYWYRQAAGRGLQLLFYSVGIGQISSEVPQNLSASRPQDRQFILSSKKLLLSDSGFYLCAWHGAAKNIQYFGAGTRLSVL.